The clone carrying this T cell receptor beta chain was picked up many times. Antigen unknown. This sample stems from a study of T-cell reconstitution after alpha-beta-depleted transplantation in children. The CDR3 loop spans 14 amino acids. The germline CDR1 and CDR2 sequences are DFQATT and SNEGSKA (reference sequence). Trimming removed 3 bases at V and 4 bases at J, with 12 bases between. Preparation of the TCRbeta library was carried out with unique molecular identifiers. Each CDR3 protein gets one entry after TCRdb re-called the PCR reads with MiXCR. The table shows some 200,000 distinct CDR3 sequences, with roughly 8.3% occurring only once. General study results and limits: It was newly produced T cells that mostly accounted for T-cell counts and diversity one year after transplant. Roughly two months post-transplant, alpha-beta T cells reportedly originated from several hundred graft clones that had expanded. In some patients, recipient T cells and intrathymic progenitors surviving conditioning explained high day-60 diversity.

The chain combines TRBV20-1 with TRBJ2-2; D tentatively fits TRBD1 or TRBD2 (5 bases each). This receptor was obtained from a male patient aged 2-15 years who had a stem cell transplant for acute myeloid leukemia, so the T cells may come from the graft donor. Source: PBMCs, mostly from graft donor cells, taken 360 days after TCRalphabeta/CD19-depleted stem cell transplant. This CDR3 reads CSASGAGLTGELFF. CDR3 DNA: TGCAGTGCTAGCGGGGCTGGACTCACCGGGGAGCTGTTTTTT.